Listed below are T cell receptor beta chains from one sample, sequenced in a study of CD8+ T cells in alopecia areata. TCRdb's table, derived via immunoSEQ multiplex PCR, lists solely in-frame clones and lacks some. In the table there are some 8,000 clones, 50% to 60% of which are singletons. The sample in question was skin, obtained at week 0. Receptors originate from a human donor with alopecia areata. Both conserved end residues are part of each CDR3. The D gene is left open where the match is weak. Clone size appears in some rows only: once, few, many, or a class for an expanded clone.

V gene	J gene	clone size	D gene	CDR3 protein	CDR3 DNA
TRBV6-5	TRBJ2-1	medium-sized	TRBD2	CASSPRTSMNEQFF	TGTGCCAGCAGCCCTAGGACTAGCATGAATGAGCAGTTCTTC
TRBV4-1	TRBJ2-4	-	TRBD2	CASSQDPGLGTSGSAKNIQYF	TGCGCCAGCAGCCAAGATCCAGGCCTTGGGACTAGCGGGAGTGCCAAAAACATTCAGTACTTC
TRBV14	TRBJ1-1	-	-	CASSQGRGVNTEAFF	TGTGCCAGCAGCCAAGGGCGAGGAGTGAACACTGAAGCTTTCTTT
TRBV29-1	TRBJ2-2	few	TRBD1	CSVETGQGAGELFF	TGCAGCGTTGAAACAGGACAGGGGGCCGGGGAGCTGTTTTTT
TRBV25-1	TRBJ1-1	-	-	CASRDGPGGAFF	TGTGCCAGCAGAGATGGACCCGGCGGGGCTTTCTTT
TRBV4-1	TRBJ2-5	few	-	CASSQEWETFQETQYF	TGCGCCAGCAGCCAAGAATGGGAGACCTTCCAAGAGACCCAGTACTTC
TRBV7-8	TRBJ2-5	-	-	CASSLESPSGETQYF	TGTGCCAGCAGCTTAGAATCTCCCAGCGGGGAGACCCAGTACTTC
TRBV9	TRBJ2-1	-	-	CASSVEPGGTYNEQFF	TGTGCCAGCAGCGTAGAACCGGGGGGCACCTACAATGAGCAGTTCTTC
TRBV7-9	TRBJ2-1	few	TRBD2	CASSLSPSGSWGYNEQFF	TGTGCCAGCAGCTTATCTCCTAGCGGGAGCTGGGGATACAATGAGCAGTTCTTC
TRBV27	TRBJ2-3	-	TRBD2	CASATSGRRLTDTQYF	TGTGCCAGCGCGACTAGCGGGAGGCGGTTAACAGATACGCAGTATTTT
TRBV30	TRBJ2-1	-	-	CAWNNNRYSQWDNEQFF	TGTGCCTGGAACAACAATCGGTACTCTCAATGGGACAATGAGCAGTTCTTC